Listed below are T cell receptor beta chains from one sample, sequenced in a study of shared clonotypes between healthy human individuals. The method was immunoSEQ multiplex PCR; TCRdb's version includes in-frame clones alone and lacks a portion of them. The sample contains approximately 2,300,000 clones, 85% to 95% of which appear only once. Sequencing was carried out using naive CD4+ T cells from PBMCs. The receptor set was obtained from a man between 18 and 29 years old in good health. Some clones in this sample may be carry-over from other donors' samples. The conserved cysteine and the conserved F or W are not part of the CDR3 here.

j_gene,v_gene,CDR3aa
TRBJ1-4,TRBV6-1,ASRDRDRVEKLF
TRBJ2-3,TRBV7-2,ASNPTGRPDTQY
TRBJ2-1,TRBV7-2,ASSSPTYGEHEQF
TRBJ1-3,TRBV5-1,ASSERGPGNTIY
-,TRBV28,ASSSPGSSYEQY
TRBJ2-3,TRBV27,ASSFYAGDTQY
TRBJ1-3,TRBV11-2,ASSFSGPISGNTIY
TRBJ2-6,TRBV9,ASSPALLASSGANVLT
TRBJ2-4,TRBV27,ASSFGAPGNIQY
TRBJ2-1,TRBV9,ASSPTVGVPWDEQF
TRBJ1-1,TRBV7-9,ASSLMADLEAF
TRBJ2-1,TRBV6-1,ASSETTSGRANGF
TRBJ1-5,TRBV7-9,ASSPLNQPQH
TRBJ2-3,TRBV11-2,ASSTGGTDTQY
TRBJ1-4,TRBV29-1,SVRTGDEKLF
TRBJ2-1,TRBV11-2,ASSLELAGYNEQF
TRBJ2-7,TRBV6-5,ASSYDTSGSYEQY
TRBJ2-3,TRBV4-3,ASSIVATGAGDTQY
-,TRBV5-1,ASRRELDYYEQY
TRBJ2-1,TRBV19,ASSIDPLIASVLRPYNEQF
TRBJ2-3,TRBV18,ASSPQGAPSTDTQY
TRBJ2-1,TRBV15,ATSRARGTYNEQF
TRBJ2-7,TRBV5-1,ASSLKRSGLVTYEQY
TRBJ2-7,TRBV5-1,ASSFDPGQGYEQY
TRBJ1-1,TRBV27,ASKGIGEAF
TRBJ2-3,TRBV11-3,ASSPGGSDTQY
TRBJ1-2,TRBV6-5,ASSYSTGLYGYT
TRBJ1-5,TRBV18,ASSPGSTGQPQH
TRBJ1-1,TRBV28,ASSLQLGNTEAF
TRBJ2-3,TRBV4-3,ASSQVGDTQY
TRBJ2-7,TRBV11-2,ASSFTRNDRIYYEQY
TRBJ1-1,TRBV2,ASSEAPFRPGAEAF
TRBJ2-7,TRBV27,ASSAWTGRTYEQY
TRBJ2-2,TRBV9,ASSVSVNNGELF
TRBJ2-7,TRBV30,AWSGRDRASDEQY
TRBJ2-5,TRBV19,ASSPTGSGETQY
TRBJ2-7,TRBV27,ASRESGIAAYEQY
TRBJ1-2,TRBV28,ASIEGTGTYGYT
TRBJ2-7,TRBV9,ASSVSASYEQY
TRBJ2-3,TRBV7-2,ASSTRTGGVADTQY
TRBJ1-6,TRBV2,ASSVSDSHNSPLH
TRBJ2-7,TRBV28,ASSSGTVYEQY
TRBJ1-1,TRBV27,ASSNTLTQGETEAF
TRBJ2-6,TRBV7-3,ASSFAGSSGANVLT
TRBJ2-7,TRBV7-6,ASSPVGGRFSYEQY
TRBJ2-2,TRBV28,ASSHAGQGAGELF
TRBJ2-7,TRBV27,ASSQTSGRTGEQY
TRBJ2-2,TRBV7-9,ASSPRRDPNPNTGELF
TRBJ2-7,TRBV7-8,ASSVVSGEQY
TRBJ1-5,TRBV19,ASSIGTAIGVTPQH
TRBJ2-7,TRBV27,ASRSNGQGASYEQY
TRBJ2-3,TRBV28,ASSLAGGVADTQY
TRBJ1-2,TRBV29-1,SRPQGPYGYT
TRBJ1-1,TRBV5-1,ASSMREAGYTEAF
TRBJ2-3,TRBV10-3,ATSKSGGGTDTQY
TRBJ2-3,TRBV7-3,ASSRGLAGITDTQY
TRBJ2-7,TRBV27,ASSLIGSSYEQY
TRBJ1-1,TRBV27,ASSPHRGGTEAF
TRBJ1-2,TRBV5-1,ASSPGQALSNYGYT
TRBJ2-7,TRBV2,ASMWGQGTYEQY